The entry below describes one TCR beta chain. Trimming shortened V by 2 bases and J by 9 bases, and 5 bases separated the two germline ends. The CDR3 extends over 11 amino acids. The germline V gene has CDR1 SGHTA and CDR2 FQGNSA. Participants had their cohort set by participant-reported clinical history. The sample is drawn from a study of blood T cell repertoires in COVID-19. On the study more broadly: Material from acute and convalescent COVID-19 was sourced from the United States, Italy and Spain.

In the study's own analysis: Counts of nucleated cells, estimated from reference gene primer amplification, were obtained. Profiling relied on immunoSEQ multiplex PCR, and the TCRdb table lists in-frame clones only, not all of them. That table gives V, J and clone size, and the DNA gave D and trimming. This sample yields approximately 230,000 clones, of which 65% to 90% are seen a single time; more than 1.5% belongs to the top ten. The sequence was obtained from a man between 35 and 55 years old who had recovered from COVID-19. The chain links TRBV7-2 to TRBJ2-1; D is unclear. The sample was PBMCs or T cells enriched from blood (not recorded which). CDR3 sequence: CASSLLSEQFF. The CDR3 DNA sequence: TGTGCCAGCAGCTTACTAAGTGAGCAGTTCTTC.